The clone carrying this T cell receptor (beta chain) was detected ten times or more. Its antigen is still unknown. As it was prepared, the TCRbeta library received unique molecular identifiers. MiXCR was run by TCRdb on the PCR reads, yielding one entry per CDR3 protein. This table has about 300,000 distinct CDR3 sequences, almost 8% appearing once. Germline CDR1 is DFQATT and CDR2 is SNEGSKA (reference sequence). The V end lost 3 bases, the J end lost 7 bases, and 16 bases lay between the germline ends. The CDR3 length is 14 residues. The sample comes from a study of T-cell reconstitution after alpha-beta-depleted transplantation in children. Overall study results and limits: After one year, T-cell counts and TCRbeta diversity mostly came from new T cells. Certain patients had high TCRbeta diversity at day 60, and it came from recipient T cells and thymic progenitors that survived. Several hundred rapidly expanded clones from non-depleted graft cells reportedly supplied alpha-beta T cells about two months post-transplant.

The starting material was peripheral blood, obtained 360 days after TCRalphabeta/CD19-depleted stem cell transplant. This rearrangement joins TRBV20-1 to TRBJ1-5; possibly TRBD1 for D (6 bases). This clonotype originated in a female patient aged 2-9 years who had a stem cell transplant for Fanconi anemia, so the T cells may come from the graft donor. CDR3 nucleotide sequence: TGCAGTGCTAGTAGGAGGTTAGGGGGGCAGCCCCAGCATTTT. Amino acid sequence: CSASRRLGGQPQHF.